The present TCR beta chain was sequenced within a study of blood T cell repertoires in COVID-19. Germline loops: CDR1 MRHNA, CDR2 SNTAGT. V lost 8 bases, J lost 5 bases, and 12 bases lay in between. CDR3 length: 12 residues. Generated by immunoSEQ multiplex PCR, the TCRdb table keeps only in-frame clones and is missing some. Of approximately 30,000 clones in the sample, roughly nine tenths were seen once. This TCR derives from a human donor with active COVID-19. The donor label of this sample is uncertain. This chain uses TRBV6-4 with TRBJ2-5; D is undetermined. Sequenced material: peripheral blood. DNA for the CDR3: TGTGCCAGCGGGCTCCGCATGGAGACCCAGTACTTC. Translated: CASGLRMETQYF.